Listed below are T cell receptor beta chains from one sample, sequenced in a study of Ad26.COV2.S vaccination and SARS-CoV-2 variants. Method: immunoSEQ multiplex PCR; TCRdb's copy keeps in-frame clones and lacks some. Counted here are roughly 380,000 clones, about 85% occurring once; the ten biggest clones make up 3% to 4%. Source: peripheral blood, taken in a trial of Ad26.COV2.S vaccine versus placebo. Receptors originate from a person aged 18-60 years who received the Ad26.COV2.S COVID-19 vaccine or a placebo. The CDR3 runs from the conserved cysteine through the conserved F or W. A D gene is named only where the DNA matches it firmly. Clone size is shown for a subset of rows, as once, few, many or a class of expanded clone.

TRBD1,TRBV30,TRBJ1-6,-,CAWETGGNSPLHF,TGTGCCTGGGAGACAGGGGGAAATTCACCCCTCCACTTT
-,TRBV30,TRBJ2-5,-,CAWSVFLKTGRADIGTQYF,TGTGCCTGGAGTGTATTCTTGAAAACCGGCAGGGCAGACATAGGGACCCAGTACTTC
TRBD2,TRBV28,TRBJ2-1,few,CASSPSGTSRNEQFF,TGTGCCAGCAGTCCCTCCGGGACTAGCCGCAATGAGCAGTTCTTC
TRBD1,TRBV5-1,TRBJ1-3,-,CASSLEEGAQGNTIYF,TGCGCCAGCAGCTTGGAGGAGGGGGCGCAAGGAAACACCATATATTTT
-,TRBV7-9,TRBJ2-2,-,CASSLGLIGELFF,TGTGCCAGCAGCTTAGGTCTTATCGGGGAGCTGTTTTTT
-,TRBV6-1,TRBJ2-7,-,CASSERGYEQYF,TGTGCCAGCAGTGAGAGGGGTTACGAGCAGTACTTC
-,TRBV19,TRBJ2-7,-,CASSPDPGGFYEQYF,TGTGCCAGTAGTCCCGACCCAGGGGGGTTCTACGAGCAGTACTTC
TRBD2,TRBV3-1/TRBV3-2,TRBJ2-5,-,CASSKPFGGGASEETQYF,TGTGCCAGCAGCAAACCCTTCGGCGGGGGGGCGTCGGAAGAGACCCAGTACTTC
-,TRBV11-2,TRBJ2-1,-,CASSQNTDYNEQFF,TGTGCCAGCAGCCAAAATACAGACTACAATGAGCAGTTCTTC
-,TRBV3-1/TRBV3-2,TRBJ2-7,-,CASSPYSGGMGEQYF,TGTGCCAGCAGTCCTTACTCAGGTGGTATGGGCGAGCAGTACTTC
TRBD2,TRBV7-6,TRBJ2-3,-,CASSLISSGTRDTQYF,TGTGCCAGCAGCTTAATCTCTAGCGGTACACGAGATACGCAGTATTTT
-,TRBV7-9,TRBJ1-6,-,CASSSWDGSNSPLHF,TGTGCCAGCAGCTCATGGGATGGATCTAATTCACCCCTCCACTTT
-,TRBV9,TRBJ1-1,-,CASSVGQQNTEAFF,TGTGCCAGCAGCGTCGGACAGCAGAACACTGAAGCTTTCTTT
-,TRBV28,TRBJ2-5,-,CASSSKGTGVRTQYF,TGTGCCAGCAGTTCGAAAGGGACCGGAGTTAGGACCCAGTACTTC
-,TRBV27,TRBJ2-7,-,CASSLYFRAWEQYF,TGTGCCAGCAGTTTATACTTTCGGGCCTGGGAGCAGTACTTC
TRBD1,TRBV5-5,TRBJ2-2,once,CASSLVRQGTGELFF,TGTGCCAGCAGCTTGGTGCGACAGGGCACCGGGGAGCTGTTTTTT
-,TRBV2,TRBJ2-7,few,CASNLSGAQYEQYF,TGTGCCAGCAACCTTTCCGGGGCCCAATACGAGCAGTACTTC
TRBD2,TRBV5-4,TRBJ2-5,-,CASSLAQSGGQETQYF,TGTGCCAGCAGCTTGGCTCAGTCGGGGGGCCAAGAGACCCAGTACTTC
-,TRBV6-4,TRBJ2-6,-,CASSARGAAGANVLTF,TGTGCCAGCAGTGCCCGAGGGGCGGCTGGGGCCAACGTCCTGACTTTC
TRBD1,TRBV18,TRBJ2-1,-,CASSPSTGGSYNEQFF,TGTGCCAGCTCACCCTCGACAGGGGGGTCTTACAATGAGCAGTTCTTC
TRBD2,TRBV28,TRBJ2-1,-,CASSLAGGQSEQFF,TGTGCCAGCAGTTTAGCGGGAGGGCAGAGTGAGCAGTTCTTC
-,TRBV6-2/TRBV6-3,TRBJ1-5,-,CASSYSMRGGNQPQHF,TGTGCCAGCAGTTACTCGATGAGGGGGGGGAATCAGCCCCAGCATTTT
-,TRBV3-1/TRBV3-2,TRBJ2-7,-,CASTRRTPSGYEQYF,TGTGCCAGCACTCGGCGCACACCCTCGGGCTACGAGCAGTACTTC
TRBD1,TRBV5-1,TRBJ2-1,-,CASSFGQATLEQFF,TGCGCCAGCAGCTTCGGACAGGCGACCCTTGAGCAGTTCTTC
TRBD1,TRBV6-5,TRBJ2-1,-,CASSFGQGVEQFF,TGTGCCAGCAGTTTCGGACAGGGCGTTGAGCAGTTCTTC
TRBD1,TRBV27,TRBJ2-7,-,CASSFGQGYEQYF,TGTGCCAGCAGTTTTGGACAGGGCTACGAGCAGTACTTC
-,TRBV6-5,TRBJ2-5,once,CASSTQETQYF,TGTGCCAGCAGTACACAAGAGACCCAGTACTTC
-,TRBV9,TRBJ2-1,-,CASSVGGGPYNEQFF,TGTGCCAGCAGCGTAGGCGGGGGCCCCTACAATGAGCAGTTCTTC
-,TRBV4-1,TRBJ1-1,-,CASSLREANTEAFF,TGCGCCAGCAGCCTACGCGAAGCGAACACTGAAGCTTTCTTT
-,TRBV18,TRBJ1-4,few,CASSSGTGREKLFF,TGTGCCAGCTCAAGCGGCACAGGTCGAGAAAAACTGTTTTTT
TRBD2,TRBV5-5,TRBJ2-7,-,CASGTTSYEQYF,TGTGCCAGCGGGACTACCTCCTACGAGCAGTACTTC
-,TRBV29-1,TRBJ1-3,once,CSVEARHSGNTIYF,TGCAGCGTTGAAGCCCGACACTCTGGAAACACCATATATTTT
-,TRBV7-9,TRBJ1-1,-,CASSLQGFTEAFF,TGTGCCAGCAGCTTACAGGGATTCACTGAAGCTTTCTTT
TRBD2,TRBV5-5,TRBJ2-7,-,CASSEWTSGGTYEQYF,TGTGCCAGCAGCGAATGGACTAGCGGGGGGACCTACGAGCAGTACTTC
TRBD2,TRBV9,TRBJ2-1,-,CASSVGSGRANEQFF,TGTGCCAGCAGCGTAGGTAGCGGGAGGGCTAATGAGCAGTTCTTC
-,TRBV18,TRBJ2-7,-,CASSPPGQSTYEQYF,TGTGCCAGCTCACCGCCCGGACAGAGTACCTACGAGCAGTACTTC
-,TRBV6-6,TRBJ1-2,-,CASSRPGGYTF,TGTGCCAGCAGCCGCCCGGGGGGCTACACCTTC